This TCR beta chain was recorded in a study of blood T cell repertoires in COVID-19. The data were produced by immunoSEQ multiplex PCR, yet TCRdb's version contains in-frame clones alone and is incomplete. This table has about 200,000 clones, around 81% appearing once. This clone was recorded once. The receptor's source is a man between 35 and 55 years old who had recovered from COVID-19. Sequenced material: PBMCs or T cells enriched from blood (not recorded which).

The CDR3 DNA reads TGCGCCAGCAGCTTGTCAGGCGTGAGCTACAATGAGCAGTTCTTC. Amino acids: CASSLSGVSYNEQFF. The chain has TRBV5-1 and TRBJ2-1; D remains unclear. In germline, CDR1 is SGHRS, CDR2 YFSETQ. The CDR3 loop spans 15 amino acids. With 1 base removed from V and 3 bases from J, the gap between germline ends came to 11 bases.